This T cell receptor (beta chain) was recorded in a study of CD8+ T cells in alopecia areata. Whole-study results and caveats: In blood and scalp, many expanded lesional clones persisted during tofacitinib. The study found tofacitinib significantly decreased scalp clonality and expanded CD8+ clones among the top 100.

Treatment indicated: oral pan-JAK inhibitor, 5-10 mg twice daily. Sampling of alopecia areata patients yielded lesional scalp punch biopsies as well as peripheral blood. About this clone: Its antigen remains unknown.

RNA extraction was followed by reverse transcription into cDNA, which acted as the sequencing template. Assay: immunoSEQ multiplex PCR; the TCRdb copy retains only in-frame clones and omits some. The repertoire holds about 290,000 clones, with roughly 60% as singletons. This CDR3 comprises 16 residues. Between the trimmed V and J ends, which lost 0 bases and 4 bases, there was a span of 13 bases. Germline CDR1 reads SGHTA; CDR2 reads FQGNSA. This TCR derives from a human donor with alopecia areata. The sample consisted of CD4+ T cells sorted from blood, taken at week 24, from a patient treated with tofacitinib. The rearrangement uses TRBV7-2 and TRBJ2-1; weak D call: TRBD2 (6 bases). The CDR3: CASSLAGGAVYNEQFF. DNA for the CDR3: TGTGCCAGCAGCTTAGCGGGCGGGGCGGTTTACAATGAGCAGTTCTTC.